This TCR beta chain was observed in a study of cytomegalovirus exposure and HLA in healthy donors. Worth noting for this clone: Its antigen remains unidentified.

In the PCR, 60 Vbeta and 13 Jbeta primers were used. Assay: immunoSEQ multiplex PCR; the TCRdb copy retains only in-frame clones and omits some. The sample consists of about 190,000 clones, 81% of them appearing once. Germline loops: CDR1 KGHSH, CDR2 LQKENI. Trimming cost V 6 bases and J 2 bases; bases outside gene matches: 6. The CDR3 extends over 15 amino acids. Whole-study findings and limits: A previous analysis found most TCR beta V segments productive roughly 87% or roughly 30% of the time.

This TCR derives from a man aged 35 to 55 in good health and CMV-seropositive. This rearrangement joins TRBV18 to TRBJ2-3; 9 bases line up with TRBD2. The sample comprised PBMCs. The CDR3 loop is CASSLSGGNTDTQYF. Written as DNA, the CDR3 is TGTGCCAGCTCCCTCAGCGGGGGGAACACAGATACGCAGTATTTT.